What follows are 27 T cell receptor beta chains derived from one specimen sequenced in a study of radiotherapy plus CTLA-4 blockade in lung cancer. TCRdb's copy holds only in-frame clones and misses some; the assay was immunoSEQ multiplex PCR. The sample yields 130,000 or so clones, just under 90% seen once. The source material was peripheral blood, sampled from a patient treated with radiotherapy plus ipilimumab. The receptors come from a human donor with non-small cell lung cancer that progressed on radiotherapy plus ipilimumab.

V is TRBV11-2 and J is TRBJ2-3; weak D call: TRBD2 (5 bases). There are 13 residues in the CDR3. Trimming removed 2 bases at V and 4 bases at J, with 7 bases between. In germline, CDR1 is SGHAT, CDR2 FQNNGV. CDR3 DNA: TGTGCCAGCAGCTTATTGAGGGCAGATACGCAGTATTTT. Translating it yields CASSLLRADTQYF.

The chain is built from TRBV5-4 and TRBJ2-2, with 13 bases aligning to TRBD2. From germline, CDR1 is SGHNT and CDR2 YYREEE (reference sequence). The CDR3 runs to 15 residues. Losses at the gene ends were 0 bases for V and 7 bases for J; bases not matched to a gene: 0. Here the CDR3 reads CASSLGLAGGGELFF. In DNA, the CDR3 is TGTGCCAGCAGCTTGGGACTAGCGGGAGGCGGGGAGCTGTTTTTT.

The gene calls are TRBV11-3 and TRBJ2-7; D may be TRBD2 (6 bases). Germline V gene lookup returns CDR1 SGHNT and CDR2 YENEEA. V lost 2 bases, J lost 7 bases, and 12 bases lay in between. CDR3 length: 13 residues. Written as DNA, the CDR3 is TGTGCCAGCAGCTTAAAGGGGAGCGGGGAGCAGTACTTC. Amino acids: CASSLKGSGEQYF.

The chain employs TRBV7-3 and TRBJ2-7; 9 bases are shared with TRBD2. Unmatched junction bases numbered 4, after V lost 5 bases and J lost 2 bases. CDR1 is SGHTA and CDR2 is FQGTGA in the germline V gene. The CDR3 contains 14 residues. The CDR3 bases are TGTGCCAGCAGCCCCGGACTAGCGCCCTACGAGCAGTACTTC. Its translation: CASSPGLAPYEQYF.

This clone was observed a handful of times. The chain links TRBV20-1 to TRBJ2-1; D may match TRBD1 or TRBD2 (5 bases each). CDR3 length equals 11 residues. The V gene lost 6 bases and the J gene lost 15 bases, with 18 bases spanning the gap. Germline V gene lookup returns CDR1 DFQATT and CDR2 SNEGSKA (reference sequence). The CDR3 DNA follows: TGCAGTGCCCGACGGGAAGGGGCTTCGTTCTTC. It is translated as CSARREGASFF.

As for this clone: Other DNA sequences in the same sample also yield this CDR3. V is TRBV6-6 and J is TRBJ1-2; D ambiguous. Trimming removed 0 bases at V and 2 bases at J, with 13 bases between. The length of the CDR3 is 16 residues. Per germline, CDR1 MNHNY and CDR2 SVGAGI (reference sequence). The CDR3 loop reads CASSYSGAGLNYGYTF. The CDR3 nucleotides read TGTGCCAGCAGTTACTCAGGAGCCGGACTGAACTATGGCTACACCTTC.

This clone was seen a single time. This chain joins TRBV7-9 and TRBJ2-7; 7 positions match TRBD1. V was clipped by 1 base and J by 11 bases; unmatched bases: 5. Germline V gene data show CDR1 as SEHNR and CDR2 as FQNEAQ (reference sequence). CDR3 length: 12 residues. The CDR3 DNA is TGTGCCAGCAGCTTAGAAGGGGGCTCTGAGTACTTC. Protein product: CASSLEGGSEYF.

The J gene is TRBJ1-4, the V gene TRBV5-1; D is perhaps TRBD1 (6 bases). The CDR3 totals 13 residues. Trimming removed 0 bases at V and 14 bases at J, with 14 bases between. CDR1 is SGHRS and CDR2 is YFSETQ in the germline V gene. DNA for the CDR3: TGCGCCAGCAGCTTGGATTCCACAGGGCATCTGTTTTTT. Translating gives CASSLDSTGHLFF. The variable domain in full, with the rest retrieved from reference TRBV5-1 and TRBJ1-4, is KAGVTQTPRYLIKTRGQQVTLSCSPISGHRSVSWYQQTPGQGLQFLFEYFSETQRNKGNFPGRFSGRQFSNSRSEMNVSTLELGDSALYLCASSLDSTGHLFFGSGTQLSVL.

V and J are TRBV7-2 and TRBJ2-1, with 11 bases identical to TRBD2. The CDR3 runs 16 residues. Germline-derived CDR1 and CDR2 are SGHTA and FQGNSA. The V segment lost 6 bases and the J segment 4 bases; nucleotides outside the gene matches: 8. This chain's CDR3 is CASRPSGTSGYNEQFF. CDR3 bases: TGTGCCAGCAGACCTTCGGGGACTAGCGGATACAATGAGCAGTTCTTC.

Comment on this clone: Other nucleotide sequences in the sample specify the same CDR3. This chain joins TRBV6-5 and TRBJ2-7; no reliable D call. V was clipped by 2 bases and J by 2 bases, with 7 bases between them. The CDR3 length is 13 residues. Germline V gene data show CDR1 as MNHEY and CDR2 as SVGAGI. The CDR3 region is CASSYGRAYEQYF. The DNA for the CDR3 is TGTGCCAGCAGTTACGGACGGGCCTACGAGCAGTACTTC.

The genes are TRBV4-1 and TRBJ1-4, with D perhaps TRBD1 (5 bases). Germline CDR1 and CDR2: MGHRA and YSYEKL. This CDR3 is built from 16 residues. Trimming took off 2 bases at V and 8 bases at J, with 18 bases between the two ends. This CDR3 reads CASSQFSSGRREKLFF. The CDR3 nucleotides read TGCGCCAGCAGCCAATTCAGTTCAGGGAGGCGCGAAAAACTGTTTTTT.

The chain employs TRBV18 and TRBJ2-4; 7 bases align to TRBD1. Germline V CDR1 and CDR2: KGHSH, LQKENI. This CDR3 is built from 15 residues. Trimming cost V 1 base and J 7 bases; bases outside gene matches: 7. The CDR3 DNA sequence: TGTGCCAGCTCACCACAAGACAGGGTGGGGAACATTCAGTACTTC. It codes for CASSPQDRVGNIQYF. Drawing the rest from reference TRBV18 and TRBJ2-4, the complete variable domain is NAGVMQNPRHLVRRRGQEARLRCSPMKGHSHVYWYRQLPEEGLKFMVYLQKENIIDESGMPKERFSAEFPKEGPSILRIQQVVRGDSAAYFCASSPQDRVGNIQYFGAGTRLSVL.

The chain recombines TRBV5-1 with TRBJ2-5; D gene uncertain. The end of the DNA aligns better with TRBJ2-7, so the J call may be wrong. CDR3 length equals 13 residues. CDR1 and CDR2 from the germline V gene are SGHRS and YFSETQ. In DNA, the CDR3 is TGCGCCAGCAGCTTGTTGTCCCAAGACGAGCAGTACTTC. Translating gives CASSLLSQDEQYF.

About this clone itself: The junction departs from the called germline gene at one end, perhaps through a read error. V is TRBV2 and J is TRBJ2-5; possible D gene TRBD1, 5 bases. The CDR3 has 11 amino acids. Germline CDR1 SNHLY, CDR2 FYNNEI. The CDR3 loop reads CASQGSETQYF. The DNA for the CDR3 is TGCGCGAGTCAGGGATCGGAGACCCAGTACTTC.

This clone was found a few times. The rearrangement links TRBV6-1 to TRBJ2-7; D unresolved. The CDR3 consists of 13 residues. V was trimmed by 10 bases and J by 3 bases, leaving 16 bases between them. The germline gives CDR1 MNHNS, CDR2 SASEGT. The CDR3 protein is CATSRDFYYEQYF. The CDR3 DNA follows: TGTGCCACTTCCCGAGACTTCTACTACGAGCAGTACTTC.

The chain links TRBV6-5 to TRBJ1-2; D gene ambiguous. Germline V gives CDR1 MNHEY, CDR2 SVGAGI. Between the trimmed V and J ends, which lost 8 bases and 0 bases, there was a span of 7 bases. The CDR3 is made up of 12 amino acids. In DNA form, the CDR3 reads TGTGCCAGCCTTCGGACTAACTATGGCTACACCTTC. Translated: CASLRTNYGYTF.

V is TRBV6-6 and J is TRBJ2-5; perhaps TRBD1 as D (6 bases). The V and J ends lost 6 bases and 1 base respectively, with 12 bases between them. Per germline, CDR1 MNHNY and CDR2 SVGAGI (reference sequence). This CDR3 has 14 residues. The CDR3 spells CASSRTGRQETQYF. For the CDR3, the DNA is TGTGCCAGCAGCCGTACAGGGCGCCAAGAGACCCAGTACTTC.

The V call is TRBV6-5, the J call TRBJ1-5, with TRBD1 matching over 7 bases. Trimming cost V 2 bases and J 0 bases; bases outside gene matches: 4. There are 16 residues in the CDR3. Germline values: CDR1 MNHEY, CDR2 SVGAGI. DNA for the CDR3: TGTGCCAGCAGTTACGAAGGGACAGATAGCAATCAGCCCCAGCATTTT. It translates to CASSYEGTDSNQPQHF.

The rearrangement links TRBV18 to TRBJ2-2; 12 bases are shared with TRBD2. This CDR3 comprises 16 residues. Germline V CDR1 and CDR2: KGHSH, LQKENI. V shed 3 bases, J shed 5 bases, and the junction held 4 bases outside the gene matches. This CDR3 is CASSPRLAGATGELFF. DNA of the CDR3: TGTGCCAGCTCACCCCGACTAGCGGGAGCGACCGGGGAGCTGTTTTTT.

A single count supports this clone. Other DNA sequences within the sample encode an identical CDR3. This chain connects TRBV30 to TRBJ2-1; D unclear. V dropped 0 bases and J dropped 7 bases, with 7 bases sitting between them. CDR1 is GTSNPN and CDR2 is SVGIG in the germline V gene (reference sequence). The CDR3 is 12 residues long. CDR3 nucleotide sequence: TGTGCCTGGAGTGTACGGCGGAATGAGCAGTTCTTC. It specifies CAWSVRRNEQFF.

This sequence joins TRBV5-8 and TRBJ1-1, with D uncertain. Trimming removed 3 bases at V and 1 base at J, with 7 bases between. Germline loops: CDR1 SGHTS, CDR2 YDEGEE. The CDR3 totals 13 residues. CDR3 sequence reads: CASSSGPNTEAFF. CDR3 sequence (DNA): TGTGCCAGCAGCTCTGGACCGAACACTGAAGCTTTCTTT. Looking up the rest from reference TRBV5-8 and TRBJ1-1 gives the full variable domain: EAGVTQSPTHLIKTRGQQATLRCSPISGHTSVYWYQQALGLGLQFLLWYDEGEERNRGNFPPRFSGRQFPNYSSELNVNALELEDSALYLCASSSGPNTEAFFGQGTRLTVV.

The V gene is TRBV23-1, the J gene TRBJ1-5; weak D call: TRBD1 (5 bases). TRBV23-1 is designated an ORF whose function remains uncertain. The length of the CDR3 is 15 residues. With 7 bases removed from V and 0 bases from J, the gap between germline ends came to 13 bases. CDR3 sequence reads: CASNPRQSSNQPQHF. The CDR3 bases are TGCGCCAGCAATCCCAGACAGAGTAGCAATCAGCCCCAGCATTTT.

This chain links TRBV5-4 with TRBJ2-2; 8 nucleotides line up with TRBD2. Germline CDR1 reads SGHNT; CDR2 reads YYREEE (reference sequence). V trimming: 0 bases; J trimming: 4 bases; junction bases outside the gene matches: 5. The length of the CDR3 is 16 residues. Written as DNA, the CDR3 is TGTGCCAGCAGCTTGGCCGGGACTAGGGGCACCGGGGAGCTGTTTTTT. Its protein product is CASSLAGTRGTGELFF.

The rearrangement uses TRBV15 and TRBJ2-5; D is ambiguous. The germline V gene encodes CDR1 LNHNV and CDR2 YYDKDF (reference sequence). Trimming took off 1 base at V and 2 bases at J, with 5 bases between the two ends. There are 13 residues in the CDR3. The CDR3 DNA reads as TGTGCCACCAGCAGAGGGCAGCAAGAGACCCAGTACTTC. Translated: CATSRGQQETQYF.

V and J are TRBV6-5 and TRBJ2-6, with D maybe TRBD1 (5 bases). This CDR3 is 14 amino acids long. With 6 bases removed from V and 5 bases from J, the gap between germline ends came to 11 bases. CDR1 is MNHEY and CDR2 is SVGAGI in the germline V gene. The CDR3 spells CASRLGHRANVLTF. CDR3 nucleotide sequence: TGTGCCAGCAGACTTGGACACCGGGCCAACGTCCTGACTTTC.

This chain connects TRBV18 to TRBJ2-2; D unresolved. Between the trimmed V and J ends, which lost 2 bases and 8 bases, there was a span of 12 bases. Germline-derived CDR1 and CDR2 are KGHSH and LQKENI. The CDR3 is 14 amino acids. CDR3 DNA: TGTGCCAGCTCACCAGCCGAGCTTCGAGGGGAGCTGTTTTTT. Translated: CASSPAELRGELFF.

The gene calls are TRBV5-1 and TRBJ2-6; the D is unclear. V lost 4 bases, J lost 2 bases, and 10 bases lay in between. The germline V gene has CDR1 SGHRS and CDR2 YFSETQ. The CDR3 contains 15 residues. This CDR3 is CASSPPQPGANVLTF. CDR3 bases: TGCGCCAGCAGCCCACCGCAGCCTGGGGCCAACGTCCTGACTTTC.